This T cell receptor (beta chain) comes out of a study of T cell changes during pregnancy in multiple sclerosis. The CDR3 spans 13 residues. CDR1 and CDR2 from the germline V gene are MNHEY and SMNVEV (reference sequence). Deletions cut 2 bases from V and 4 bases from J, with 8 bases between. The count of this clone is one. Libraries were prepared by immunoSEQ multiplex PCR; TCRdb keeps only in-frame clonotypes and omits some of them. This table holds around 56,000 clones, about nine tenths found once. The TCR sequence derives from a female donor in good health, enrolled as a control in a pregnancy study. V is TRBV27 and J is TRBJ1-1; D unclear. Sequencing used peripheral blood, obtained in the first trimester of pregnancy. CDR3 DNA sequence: TGTGCCAGCAGTTTAGAGCCGGTCACTGAAGCTTTCTTT. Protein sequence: CASSLEPVTEAFF.